This T cell receptor beta chain was found in a study of blood T cell repertoires in COVID-19. For the study at large: T cells, B-cell-depleted T cells, or PBMCs supplied cDNA or gDNA.

Germline CDR1 and CDR2: SNHLY and FYNNEI. The V and J ends lost 0 bases and 1 base, in that order; junction bases with no gene match: 9. The CDR3 totals 18 residues. Sequencing was performed with immunoSEQ multiplex PCR; in TCRdb, only in-frame clones are kept and a portion is missing. The sample lists under 200,000 clones; around 86% were seen once. The sequence was collected from a man between 18 and 29 years old with acute or convalescent COVID-19. The rearrangement joins TRBV2 to TRBJ2-3; 8 bases agree with TRBD1. Sequencing was carried out using peripheral blood. DNA of the CDR3: TGTGCCAGCAGTGAAGCACTCGGACAGGGCGAGGGCACAGATACGCAGTATTTT. This codes for CASSEALGQGEGTDTQYF.